This entry concerns a single TCR beta chain. The table lists this clonotype with a few counts. The specificity of this receptor is unknown. Base-call qualities are not available, and no considerably larger clone is one nucleotide away. The 39 donors, aged about 6 to 95 years, were systemically healthy Caucasian individuals from Russia. Each donor gave roughly 11 milliliters of peripheral blood, drawn into EDTA-treated Vacutainer tubes. Ficoll-Paque density-gradient centrifugation was used to isolate PBMCs, with at least 6.5 million per sample. Trizol reagent was used to extract total RNA from PBMCs, with at least 5.5 micrograms per sample. The percentages of naive CD45RAhigh/CD27high T cells were determined by flow cytometry on a PBMC aliquot from every donor. The sample is drawn from a study of blood T cells in healthy people across ages (dated by TCRdb to the mid-2010s). About the full investigation: In model experiments, template switching captured about one uniquely barcoded TCR beta cDNA molecule for every two T cells. The study measured age-related changes in TCR beta repertoire diversity using deep sequencing normalized with unique cDNA molecular identifiers. Donors were grouped into four age groups: young (average about 15 years), middle-aged (39), aged (approximately 67) and long-lived (about 82). For two donors (one aged 18 to 30 and one aged 80 or older), the study analyzed two additional independent replicas of 1 million unique cDNA reads from the same blood draw.

Here is what the overall study found, with its caveats: Because the CMV infection status of the donors was unknown, age-related changes in expanded clonotypes may potentially have been confounded. Estimates of total diversity based on one million sequenced T cells were regarded as lower bounds and as underestimates. Since profiling was done on bulk unsorted PBMCs, naive and antigen-experienced compartments could not be conclusively compared. The long-lived group showed more naive CD4+ T cells, fewer expanded clones and increased TCR diversity than the aged group, suggesting age selection. Observed TCR beta diversity per million T cells fell roughly linearly with age, and a significant reduction was already apparent by age roughly 40. There was a strong correlation between observed TCR beta diversity and the percentage of naive T cells measured by flow cytometry.

Library preparation employed 5' RACE. TCRdb records Illumina HiSeq 2500 as the sequencer. A second PCR of roughly 6 to 11 cycles was run with a J-beta primer mix and a sample-barcoded 5' primer. Each TCR beta cDNA molecule received a unique molecular identifier from a template-switch 5' adaptor carrying 12 random nucleotides. At least 2.5 million CDR3-containing paired-end reads were obtained from each sample. The Mint cDNA synthesis kit, primed by a TRBC-specific oligonucleotide, was used to synthesize first-strand cDNA from all RNA. All cDNA was treated with uracil-DNA glycosylase and then went through a first 18-cycle PCR with the universal primers M1SS and BC2_uni_R. In the original analysis: Normalization of each sample was performed by random selection of 1 million high-quality reads, each carrying a distinct molecular identifier. Reads sharing molecular identifiers were discarded rather than binned into consensus sequences. MiTCR, with a Q25 quality threshold and the strictest error-elimination algorithm, was used for CDR3 identification, clonotype clustering and error correction. A nonparametric unseen species model with Euler transformation was used to estimate lower-bound total TCR beta diversity. In-frame beta chains were kept once TCRdb had trimmed the public reads at Q25 with fastp and called clones with MiXCR. CDR3 protein duplicates are merged, each entry listing the most common genes and DNA. These V and J calls rely on TCRdb rather than the paper's analysis. Counted in this sample were approximately 900,000 distinct CDR3 sequences; approximately 32% of them appeared once. In total, the top ten clones hold approximately 10% of the sample.

From the cysteine up to the phenylalanine, the CDR3 has a length of 18 residues. Solely the CDR3 DNA is kept, with 54 bases framed from the first base. The V and J ends are trimmed by 3 bases and 1 base, leaving 23 bases between them. CDR1 SGDLS and CDR2 YYNGEE were looked up in the germline V gene. This sample was shared with a second study, whose subject was T cells of mothers and their children. Taken from the second paper: The donors were nine systemically healthy Caucasian individuals, made up of three mothers and their six children. cDNA synthesis used all of the extracted RNA, with approximately 1.4 ug of RNA in each 15 ul reaction. Sample barcodes and 2-4 random nucleotides were added via the M1S primer in the second PCR. More than 8 million TCR beta CDR3 reads were obtained from each mother, and millions of reads were obtained from each child. TCR recombination output is similarly shaped by thymic selection in related and unrelated pairs, with a minor effect exerted by inherited differences. Normalized repertoire overlap was always slightly but never significantly higher in related than unrelated mother-child pairs. No persistent microchimeric T cell clones were found, with a detection sensitivity of 75 to 100 clones per million clonotypes. Deep NGS was used in the study to compare the TCR beta repertoires of mothers and children and to look for features that separate related mother-child pairs from unrelated individuals. The mean age was 40 +/- 4 years for the mothers and approximately 11 +/- 4 years for the children. Libraries were sequenced on Illumina HiSeq 2000 with 100+100 nt paired-end reads after adapter ligation with NEBNext reagents. To prevent cross-contamination, the mother and child libraries were prepared one month apart and sequenced in separate runs. Between roughly 450,000 and 2,000,000 distinct TCR beta clonotypes were identified per donor. Naive TCR beta clonotypes were estimated from low-frequency clonotypes matched to each donor's FACS-determined naive share, without sorting.

The chain was built from TRBV9 and TRBJ2-7; the D segment could be TRBD2, given 6 matching bases. This clonotype was obtained from a woman between 35 and 50 years old in good health. Source material: blood. The base sequence is TGTGCCAGCAGCGGAGGCCCGGGCGGGATAAGTTCGTCCTACGAGCAGTACTTC. This codes for CASSGGPGGISSSYEQYF.